The rows below give T cell receptor beta chains drawn from one sample of a study of blood T cell repertoires in COVID-19. TCRdb keeps only in-frame clones here, not all; method: immunoSEQ multiplex PCR. The sample holds some 200,000 clones, about 90% seen once. The sample consisted of peripheral blood. Receptor source: a man younger than 45 with acute or convalescent COVID-19. CDR3s include the opening cysteine and the closing phenylalanine or tryptophan. D genes are given only for firm matches. Size is stated for part of the rows, as once, few or many counts, or as a class when the clone is expanded.

v_gene	abundance	d_gene	j_gene	CDR3aa	CDR3nt
TRBV19	.	.	TRBJ2-1	CASSIQGVYLANEQFF	TGTGCCAGTAGTATACAAGGGGTCTATCTGGCGAATGAGCAGTTCTTC
TRBV19	once	.	TRBJ1-1	CASTGLGAWRMNTEAFF	TGTGCCAGTACCGGTCTGGGGGCCTGGAGGATGAACACTGAAGCTTTCTTT
TRBV27	.	.	TRBJ2-3	CASSPGLRTDTQYF	TGTGCCAGCAGTCCGGGACTTCGCACAGATACGCAGTATTTT
TRBV11-3	.	TRBD1	TRBJ2-7	CASSIGTGASEQYF	TGTGCCAGCAGCATCGGGACAGGGGCGTCCGAGCAGTACTTC
TRBV19	.	.	TRBJ1-3	CASSIGPNSGNTIYF	TGTGCCAGTAGTATTGGGCCCAACTCTGGAAACACCATATATTTT
TRBV12-3/TRBV12-4	.	.	TRBJ1-3	CASSTRNTIYF	TGTGCCAGCAGTACCCGGAACACCATATATTTT
TRBV30	.	.	TRBJ1-1	CAWKGGGAEAFF	TGTGCCTGGAAGGGGGGGGGAGCCGAAGCTTTCTTT
TRBV28	.	.	TRBJ2-3	CASRTPGGLTDTQYF	TGTGCCAGCAGAACCCCGGGGGGCCTCACAGATACGCAGTATTTT
TRBV28	.	TRBD2	TRBJ2-7	CASSLLGTSSYEQYF	TGTGCCAGCAGTTTATTGGGGACTAGTTCCTACGAGCAGTACTTC
TRBV27	.	.	TRBJ2-3	CASSFSPDTQYF	TGTGCCAGCAGTTTTAGCCCAGATACGCAGTATTTT
TRBV29-1	.	.	TRBJ2-3	CSVEAGMLTDTQYF	TGCAGCGTTGAGGCGGGGATGCTCACAGATACGCAGTATTTT
TRBV11-2	once	.	TRBJ2-2	CASSSRWATANTGELFF	TGTGCCAGCAGCTCAAGGTGGGCGACAGCGAACACCGGGGAGCTGTTTTTT
TRBV9	.	.	TRBJ1-3	CASSVPPQRAIYF	TGTGCCAGCAGCGTCCCCCCCCAAAGAGCCATATATTTT
TRBV28	few	.	TRBJ2-5	CASSSGGGETQYF	TGTGCCAGCAGCTCGGGGGGCGGGGAGACCCAGTACTTC
TRBV28	.	.	TRBJ1-1	CASSPPVRSNTEAFF	TGTGCCAGCAGTCCCCCAGTCAGGTCGAACACTGAAGCTTTCTTT
TRBV3-1/TRBV3-2	.	.	TRBJ1-3	CASSPPGSSSGNTIYF	TGTGCCAGCAGCCCCCCGGGGTCAAGCTCTGGAAACACCATATATTTT
TRBV5-4	once	TRBD1	TRBJ1-1	CASSLGGRGLATEAFF	TGTGCCAGCAGCTTGGGTGGCAGGGGGCTCGCCACTGAAGCTTTCTTT
TRBV19	once	TRBD2	TRBJ2-1	CASSPSFTSGRTHEQFF	TGTGCCAGTAGTCCTTCCTTCACTAGCGGGAGGACCCATGAGCAGTTCTTC
TRBV5-6	.	.	TRBJ1-2	CASSWKDSNYGYTF	TGTGCCAGCAGCTGGAAGGACAGTAACTATGGCTACACCTTC
TRBV7-3	.	TRBD1	TRBJ1-2	CASSLTGQGAVYGYTF	TGTGCCAGCAGCTTAACGGGACAGGGGGCGGTGTATGGCTACACCTTC
TRBV18	.	TRBD1	TRBJ2-2	CASSQDRSTGELFF	TGTGCCAGCTCTCAGGACAGGAGCACCGGGGAGCTGTTTTTT
TRBV5-1	.	.	TRBJ2-5	CASSLVAETQYF	TGCGCCAGCAGCTTGGTGGCCGAGACCCAGTACTTC
TRBV7-9	.	.	TRBJ1-1	CASSPSGAEAFF	TGTGCCAGCAGTCCCTCGGGGGCTGAAGCTTTCTTT
TRBV6-5	.	.	TRBJ1-3	CASRVGQGNTIYF	TGTGCCAGCAGAGTGGGACAAGGAAACACCATATATTTT
TRBV19	.	.	TRBJ1-2	CASSIHRIFQNGYTF	TGTGCCAGTAGTATTCACAGGATATTTCAGAATGGCTACACCTTC
TRBV30	.	.	TRBJ1-5	CAWGRGDYSNQPQHF	TGTGCCTGGGGCCGGGGGGACTATAGCAATCAGCCCCAGCATTTT
TRBV15	.	.	TRBJ2-2	CATSREGAGELFF	TGTGCCACCAGCAGAGAAGGGGCCGGGGAGCTGTTTTTT
TRBV28	.	.	TRBJ2-7	CASSLTWSEQYF	TGTGCCAGCAGTTTAACTTGGTCCGAGCAGTACTTC
TRBV28	.	.	TRBJ1-1	CASSLRGGGTKAFF	TGTGCCAGCAGTTTACGAGGGGGTGGTACTAAAGCTTTCTTT
TRBV29-1	.	TRBD2	TRBJ2-7	CSVERGLAGGRCYEQYF	TGCAGCGTTGAAAGGGGACTAGCGGGAGGGCGCTGCTACGAGCAGTACTTC
TRBV30	.	TRBD2	TRBJ2-2	CAWNGASGPNTGELFF	TGTGCCTGGAATGGGGCTAGCGGCCCGAACACCGGGGAGCTGTTTTTT
TRBV15	.	TRBD2	TRBJ2-5	CATAASGGQETQYF	TGTGCCACCGCCGCTAGCGGGGGGCAAGAGACCCAGTACTTC
TRBV7-6	.	TRBD2	TRBJ2-1	CASSSGREGEQFF	TGTGCCAGCAGCTCGGGTCGGGAGGGTGAGCAGTTCTTC
TRBV6-5	few	.	TRBJ2-5	CATSGRGRMETQYF	TGTGCCACCTCCGGGAGGGGGCGCATGGAGACCCAGTACTTC
TRBV6-5	.	.	TRBJ1-6	CASSLLSRSNSPLHF	TGTGCCAGCAGCCTCCTATCCAGGTCGAATTCACCCCTCCACTTT